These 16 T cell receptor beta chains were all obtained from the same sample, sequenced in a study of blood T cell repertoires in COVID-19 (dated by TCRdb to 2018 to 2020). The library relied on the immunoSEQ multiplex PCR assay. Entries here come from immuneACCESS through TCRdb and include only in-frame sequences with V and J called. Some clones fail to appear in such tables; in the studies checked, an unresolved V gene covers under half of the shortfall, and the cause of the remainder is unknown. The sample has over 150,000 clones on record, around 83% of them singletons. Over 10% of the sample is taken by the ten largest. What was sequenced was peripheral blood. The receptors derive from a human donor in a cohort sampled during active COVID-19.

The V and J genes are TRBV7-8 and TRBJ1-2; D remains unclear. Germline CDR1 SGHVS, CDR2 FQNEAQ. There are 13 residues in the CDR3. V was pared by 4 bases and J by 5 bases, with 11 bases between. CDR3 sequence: CASSSRQGYGYTF. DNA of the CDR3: TGTGCCAGCAGCTCACGACAAGGATATGGCTACACCTTC.

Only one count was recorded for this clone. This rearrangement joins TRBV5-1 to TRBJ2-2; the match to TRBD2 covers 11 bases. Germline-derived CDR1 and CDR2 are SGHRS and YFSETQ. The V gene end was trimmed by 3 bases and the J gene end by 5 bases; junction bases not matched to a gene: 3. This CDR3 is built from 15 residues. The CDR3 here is CASSYTSGRTGELFF. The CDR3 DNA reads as TGCGCCAGCAGCTATACTAGCGGGAGAACCGGGGAGCTGTTTTTT.

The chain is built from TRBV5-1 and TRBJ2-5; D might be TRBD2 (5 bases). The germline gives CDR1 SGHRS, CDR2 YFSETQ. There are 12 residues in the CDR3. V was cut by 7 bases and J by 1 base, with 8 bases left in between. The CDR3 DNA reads TGCGCCAGCCGGGGTTTCCAAGAGACCCAGTACTTC. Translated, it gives CASRGFQETQYF. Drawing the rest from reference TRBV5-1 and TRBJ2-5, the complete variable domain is KAGVTQTPRYLIKTRGQQVTLSCSPISGHRSVSWYQQTPGQGLQFLFEYFSETQRNKGNFPGRFSGRQFSNSRSEMNVSTLELGDSALYLCASRGFQETQYFGPGTRLLVL.

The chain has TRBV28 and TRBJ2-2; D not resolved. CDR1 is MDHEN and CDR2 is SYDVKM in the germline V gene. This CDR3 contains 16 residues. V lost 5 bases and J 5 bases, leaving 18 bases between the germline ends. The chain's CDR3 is CASSPSRPGGTGELFF. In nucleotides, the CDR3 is TGTGCCAGCAGTCCATCTAGACCCGGTGGAACCGGGGAGCTGTTTTTT. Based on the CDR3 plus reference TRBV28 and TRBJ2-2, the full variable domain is DVKVTQSSRYLVKRTGEKVFLECVQDMDHENMFWYRQDPGLGLRLIYFSYDVKMKEKGDIPEGYSVSREKKERFSLILESASTNQTSMYLCASSPSRPGGTGELFFGEGSRLTVL.

The CDR3 bases are TGTGCCAGCAACTGGGGGGACAGGGCGTCAAGCGGGAGCACAGATACGCAGTATTTT. It yields the protein CASNWGDRASSGSTDTQYF. The chain joins TRBV28 to TRBJ2-3; the match to TRBD1 covers 9 bases. CDR1 is MDHEN and CDR2 is SYDVKM in the germline V gene. V was clipped by 7 bases and J by 0 bases; unmatched bases: 17. The CDR3 is 19 residues long.

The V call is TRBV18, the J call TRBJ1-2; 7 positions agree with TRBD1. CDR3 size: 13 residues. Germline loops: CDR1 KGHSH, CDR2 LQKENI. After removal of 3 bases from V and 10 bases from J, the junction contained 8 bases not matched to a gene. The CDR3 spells CASSPSLGQDYTF. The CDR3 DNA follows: TGTGCCAGCTCACCCTCCCTCGGACAGGACTACACCTTC.

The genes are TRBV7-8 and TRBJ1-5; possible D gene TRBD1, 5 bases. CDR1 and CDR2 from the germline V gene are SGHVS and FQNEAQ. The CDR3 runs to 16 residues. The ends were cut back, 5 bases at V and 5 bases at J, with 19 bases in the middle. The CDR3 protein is CASSPDGGVRHQPQHF. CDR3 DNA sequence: TGTGCCAGCAGCCCGGACGGGGGTGTCCGGCATCAGCCCCAGCATTTT.

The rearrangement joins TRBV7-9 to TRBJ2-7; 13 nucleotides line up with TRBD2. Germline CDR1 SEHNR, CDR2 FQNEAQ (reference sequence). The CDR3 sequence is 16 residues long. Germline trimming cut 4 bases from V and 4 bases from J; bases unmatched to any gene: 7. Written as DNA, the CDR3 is TGTGCCAGCAGCTCAATTTGGACTAGCGGGAGTTACGAGCAGTACTTC. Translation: CASSSIWTSGSYEQYF.

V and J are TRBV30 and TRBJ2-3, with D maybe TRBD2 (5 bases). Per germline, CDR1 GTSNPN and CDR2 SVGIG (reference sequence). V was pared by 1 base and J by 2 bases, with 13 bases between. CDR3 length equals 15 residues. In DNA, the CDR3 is TGTGCCTGGAGTGCGGGCGGGCGCCCCACAGATACGCAGTATTTT. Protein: CAWSAGGRPTDTQYF.

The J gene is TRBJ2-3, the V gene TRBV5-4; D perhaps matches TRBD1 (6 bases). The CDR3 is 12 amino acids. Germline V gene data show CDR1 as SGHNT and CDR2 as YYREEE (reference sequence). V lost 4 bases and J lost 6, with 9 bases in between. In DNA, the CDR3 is TGTGCCAGCAGCCGGACAGTGGATACGCAGTATTTT. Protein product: CASSRTVDTQYF.

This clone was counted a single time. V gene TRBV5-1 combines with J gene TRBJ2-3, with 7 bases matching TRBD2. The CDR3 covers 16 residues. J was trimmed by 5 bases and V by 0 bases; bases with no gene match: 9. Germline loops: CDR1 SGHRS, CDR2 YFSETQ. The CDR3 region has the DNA TGCGCCAGCAGCTTGGATGGCGGGGGTAAAGGAGATACGCAGTATTTT. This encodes CASSLDGGGKGDTQYF.

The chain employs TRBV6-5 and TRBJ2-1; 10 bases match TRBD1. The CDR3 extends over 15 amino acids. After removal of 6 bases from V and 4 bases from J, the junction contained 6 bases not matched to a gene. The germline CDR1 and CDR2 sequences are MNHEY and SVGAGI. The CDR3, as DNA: TGTGCCAGCAGGGGCCGGGACAGGGGTTACAATGAGCAGTTCTTC. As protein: CASRGRDRGYNEQFF.

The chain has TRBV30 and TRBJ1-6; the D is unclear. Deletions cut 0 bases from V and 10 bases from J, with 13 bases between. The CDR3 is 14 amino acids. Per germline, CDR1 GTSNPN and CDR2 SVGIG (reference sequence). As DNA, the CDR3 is TGTGCCTGGAGTGTCGGAGGGTTGGGGTCACCCCTCCACTTT. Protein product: CAWSVGGLGSPLHF.

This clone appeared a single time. The CDR3 here is CASSSGQRSYEQYF. DNA for the CDR3: TGCGCCAGCAGCTCGGGACAGCGCTCCTACGAGCAGTACTTC. The chain recombines TRBV5-1 with TRBJ2-7, with 7 positions matching TRBD1. V gave up 3 bases and J gave up 0 bases; unmatched junction bases: 3. Germline V lookup: CDR1 SGHRS, CDR2 YFSETQ. The CDR3 is made up of 14 amino acids.

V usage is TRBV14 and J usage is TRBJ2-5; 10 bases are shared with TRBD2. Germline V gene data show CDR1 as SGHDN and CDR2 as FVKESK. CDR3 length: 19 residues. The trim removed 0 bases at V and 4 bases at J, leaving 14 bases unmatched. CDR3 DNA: TGTGCCAGCAGCCAAGATCAAAGAGCGGGAGGGCGGAGGGGAGAGACCCAGTACTTC. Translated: CASSQDQRAGGRRGETQYF.

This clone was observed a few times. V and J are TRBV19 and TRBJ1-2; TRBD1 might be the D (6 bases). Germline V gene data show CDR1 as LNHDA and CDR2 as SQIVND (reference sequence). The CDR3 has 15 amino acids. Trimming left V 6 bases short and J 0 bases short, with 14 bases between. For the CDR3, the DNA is TGTGCCAGTAGGCCTTGGACAGCCACTAACTATGGCTACACCTTC. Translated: CASRPWTATNYGYTF.